This TCR beta chain was obtained from a study of OX40 agonist ivuxolimab in advanced cancers. About the research overall: The patients' treatment was ivuxolimab, an agonistic anti-OX40 (CD134) antibody. Partial responses were achieved by three patients, of whom one had hepatocellular carcinoma and two had cutaneous melanoma. Regarding the study as a whole: Among some nonresponders, normalized T-cell clonal expansion was also low. By week 6 at 0.1 to 3.0 mg/kg, blood CD4+ and CD8+ T cells had expanded clonally.

This clone occurred a few times. The antigen remains undetermined. The germline V and J ends were trimmed by 1 base and 0 bases, with 10 bases remaining between them. CDR1 and CDR2 (germline): SGHTA, FQGTGA. CDR3 length: 15 residues. The protocol was immunoSEQ multiplex PCR, while the TCRdb copy is restricted to in-frame clones and leaves out a portion. Of tens of thousands of clones in the sample, roughly 89% were seen once. The sequence was obtained from an adult with an advanced solid tumor such as melanoma, head and neck, liver or kidney cancer. J is TRBJ2-7 and V is TRBV7-3; D is uncertain. Sequenced here: CD4+ or CD8+ T cells sorted from blood, sampled in a trial of the OX40 agonist ivuxolimab. The chain's CDR3 is CASSLSSLGSYEQYF. DNA of the CDR3: TGTGCCAGCAGCTTAAGTTCGCTAGGCTCCTACGAGCAGTACTTC.